The following is a T cell receptor beta chain sequence with its context. Its specificity is unknown. The data were obtained in a study of beta chain features in type 1 diabetes. Background on the study: Some 110,000,000 sorted cells were examined across all samples. General study results and limits: Fewer insertions but more deletions were seen at VDJ junctions in type 1 diabetes patients. Within patients, naive, central memory and Treg TCRB repertoires seemed more similar than within healthy donors.

A CD45RO/CCR7/CD25/CD127/CD95/CD27 panel sorted naive, central memory, regulatory and stem cell-like memory CD4+ cells. TCRB transcripts that were expressed got sequenced, as all of the isolated RNA had been reverse transcribed. Here immunoSEQ multiplex PCR was the method, and the copy in TCRdb shows in-frame clones only, minus some. This sample has 60,000 to 75,000 clones; about 61% occur once, and the top ten carry roughly 2.4%. The CDR3 runs 14 residues. Germline values: CDR1 SGHRS, CDR2 YFSETQ. Trimming shortened V by 0 bases and J by 3 bases, and 9 bases separated the two germline ends. The rearrangement uses TRBV5-1 and TRBJ1-1, with D possibly TRBD1 on 5 matching bases. The TCR originated in a woman under 30 in good health. Sequencing was done on a sample of Tregs from blood. CDR3 DNA: TGCGCCAGCAGCTTGGAGGGCAGGGACACTGAAGCTTTCTTT. Amino acid sequence: CASSLEGRDTEAFF.